This T cell receptor beta chain was obtained from a study of response to subunit inactivated influenza vaccine. TCRdb reprocessed the RT-PCR reads via MiXCR and lists one record per CDR3 protein. The table shows about 530,000 distinct CDR3 sequences, with around 11% occurring only once. Many counts were recorded for this clonotype. The antigen remains undetermined. Findings of the study overall: New T cells are recruited in small numbers by each seasonal influenza vaccination, according to the authors' suggestion.

The ends lost 6 bases at V and 0 bases at J; junction bases unmatched: 11. The CDR3 is made up of 16 amino acids. Germline V gene data show CDR1 as SQVTM and CDR2 as ANQGSEA. The V and J genes are TRBV29-1 and TRBJ2-1; 7 bases map to TRBD1. The TCR was taken from a middle-aged man who received an inactivated influenza vaccine. The sequenced sample was PBMCs from blood, obtained on the day of vaccination. CDR3 DNA: TGCAGCGTCGACAAAGGGACAGCCAGCTCCTACAATGAGCAGTTCTTC. Translated: CSVDKGTASSYNEQFF.